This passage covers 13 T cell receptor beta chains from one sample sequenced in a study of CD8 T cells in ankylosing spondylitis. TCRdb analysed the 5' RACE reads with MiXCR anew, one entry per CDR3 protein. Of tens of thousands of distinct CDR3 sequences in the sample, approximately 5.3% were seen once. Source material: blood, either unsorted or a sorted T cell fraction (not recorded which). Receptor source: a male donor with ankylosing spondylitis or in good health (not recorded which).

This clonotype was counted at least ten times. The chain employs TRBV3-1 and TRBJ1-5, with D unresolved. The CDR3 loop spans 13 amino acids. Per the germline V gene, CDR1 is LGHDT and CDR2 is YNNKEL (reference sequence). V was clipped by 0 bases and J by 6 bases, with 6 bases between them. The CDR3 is CASSQDIGQPQHF. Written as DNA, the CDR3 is TGTGCCAGCAGCCAAGACATTGGTCAGCCCCAGCATTTT.

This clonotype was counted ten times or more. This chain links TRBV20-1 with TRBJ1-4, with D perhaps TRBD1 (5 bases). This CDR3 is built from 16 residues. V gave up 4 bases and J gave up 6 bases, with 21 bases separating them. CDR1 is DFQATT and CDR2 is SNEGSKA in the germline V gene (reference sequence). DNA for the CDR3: TGCAGTGCTAAACCCGTTGGAGGTAGGGGTGATGAAAAACTGTTTTTT. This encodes CSAKPVGGRGDEKLFF.

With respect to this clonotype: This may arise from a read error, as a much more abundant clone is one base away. CDR3 in DNA: TGTGCCGGGAGTGTAAAGGGGGCCCGCGTGGACCTCCACTTT. It encodes CAGSVKGARVDLHF. The genes are TRBV30 and TRBJ1-6; 7 nucleotides line up with TRBD1. The CDR3 has 14 amino acids. The germline V gene encodes CDR1 GTSNPN and CDR2 SVGIG (reference sequence).

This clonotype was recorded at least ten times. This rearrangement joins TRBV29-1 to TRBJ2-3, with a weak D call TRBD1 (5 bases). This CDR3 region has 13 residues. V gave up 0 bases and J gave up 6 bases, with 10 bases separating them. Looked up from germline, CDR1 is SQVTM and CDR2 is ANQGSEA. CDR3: CSVEDKGKDTQYF. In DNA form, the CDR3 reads TGCAGCGTTGAAGATAAGGGGAAGGATACGCAGTATTTT.

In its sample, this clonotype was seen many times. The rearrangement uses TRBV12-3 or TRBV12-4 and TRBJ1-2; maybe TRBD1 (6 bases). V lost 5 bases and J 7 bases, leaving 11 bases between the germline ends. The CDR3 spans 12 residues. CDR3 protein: CASSNREGGYTF. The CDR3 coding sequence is TGTGCCAGCAGTAACAGGGAGGGTGGCTACACCTTC.

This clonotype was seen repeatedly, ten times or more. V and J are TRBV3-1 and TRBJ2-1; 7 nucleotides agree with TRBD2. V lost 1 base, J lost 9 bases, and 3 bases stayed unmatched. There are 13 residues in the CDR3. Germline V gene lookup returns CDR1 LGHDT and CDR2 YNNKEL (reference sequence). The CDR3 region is CASSQGLASEQFF. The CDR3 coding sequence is TGTGCCAGCAGCCAAGGACTAGCAAGTGAGCAGTTCTTC.

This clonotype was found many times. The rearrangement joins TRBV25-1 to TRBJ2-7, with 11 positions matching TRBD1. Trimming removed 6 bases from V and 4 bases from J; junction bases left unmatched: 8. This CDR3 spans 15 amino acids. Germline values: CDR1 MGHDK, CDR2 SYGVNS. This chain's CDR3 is CASSFGTGGTYEQYF. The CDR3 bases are TGTGCCAGCAGCTTCGGGACAGGGGGAACTTACGAGCAGTACTTC.

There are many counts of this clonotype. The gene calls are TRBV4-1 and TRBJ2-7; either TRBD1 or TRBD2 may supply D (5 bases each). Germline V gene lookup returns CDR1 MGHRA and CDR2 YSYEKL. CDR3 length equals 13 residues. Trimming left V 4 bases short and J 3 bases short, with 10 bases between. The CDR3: CASSLGTDYEQYF. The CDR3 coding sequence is TGCGCCAGCAGCCTTGGGACGGACTACGAGCAGTACTTC.

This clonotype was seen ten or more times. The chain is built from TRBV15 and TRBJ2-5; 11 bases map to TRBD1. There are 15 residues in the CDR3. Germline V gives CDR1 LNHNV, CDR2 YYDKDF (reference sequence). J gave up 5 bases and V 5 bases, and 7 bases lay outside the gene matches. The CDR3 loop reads CATSYRTGGTETQYF. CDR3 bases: TGTGCCACCAGCTATCGGACAGGGGGCACGGAGACCCAGTACTTC.

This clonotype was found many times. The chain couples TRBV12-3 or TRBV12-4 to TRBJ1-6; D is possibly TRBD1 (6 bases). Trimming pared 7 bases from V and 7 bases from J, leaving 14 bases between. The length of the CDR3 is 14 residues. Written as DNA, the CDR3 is TGTGCCAGCACCCGGGGAGGGGGGAATTCACCCCTCCACTTT. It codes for CASTRGGGNSPLHF.

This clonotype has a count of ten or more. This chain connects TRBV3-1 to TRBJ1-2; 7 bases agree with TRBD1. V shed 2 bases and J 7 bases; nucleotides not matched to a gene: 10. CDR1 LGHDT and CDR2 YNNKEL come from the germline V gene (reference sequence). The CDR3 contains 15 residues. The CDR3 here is CASSQMTTGLGGYTF. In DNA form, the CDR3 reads TGTGCCAGCAGCCAAATGACGACAGGGCTCGGTGGCTACACCTTC.

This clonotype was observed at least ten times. The CDR3 DNA reads TGCAGTGCTAGGATTACCGACAGGGGGCTCGGCTACACCTTC. It encodes CSARITDRGLGYTF. The chain combines TRBV20-1 with TRBJ1-2; 10 bases are shared with TRBD1. The germline V gene encodes CDR1 DFQATT and CDR2 SNEGSKA (reference sequence). Trimming took 3 bases from V and 8 from J; bases not matched to a gene: 9. The CDR3 runs 14 residues.

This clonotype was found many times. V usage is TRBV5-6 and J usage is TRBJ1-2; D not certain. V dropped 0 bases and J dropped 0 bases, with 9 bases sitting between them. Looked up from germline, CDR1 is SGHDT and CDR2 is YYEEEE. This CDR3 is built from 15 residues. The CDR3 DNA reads TGTGCCAGCAGCTTGGAACAGCAAGCTAACTATGGCTACACCTTC. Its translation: CASSLEQQANYGYTF.